This is a list of T cell receptor beta chains from one sample in a study of cytomegalovirus exposure and HLA in healthy donors. Sequencing was performed with immunoSEQ multiplex PCR; in TCRdb, only in-frame clones are kept and a portion is missing. The profile covers some 120,000 clones, with 75% appearing a single time and roughly 3% taken by the ten largest. Material: PBMCs. The receptors shown here come from a man younger than 45 in good health and CMV-seronegative. CDR3s include the opening cysteine and the closing phenylalanine or tryptophan. The order of the fields is clone size, V gene, D gene, J gene, CDR3 protein, CDR3 DNA. The D gene is left open where the match is weak. A row's size may be missing; if present it is once, few, many or a size class.

size: .; V: TRBV5-4; D: .; J: TRBJ1-2; CDR3: CASSYEGGYGYTF; DNA: TGTGCCAGCAGCTATGAAGGGGGCTATGGCTACACCTTC
size: .; V: TRBV5-4; D: TRBD2; J: TRBJ2-5; CDR3: CASSLVLSGKETQYF; DNA: TGTGCCAGCAGCTTGGTTCTGAGCGGGAAAGAGACCCAGTACTTC
size: .; V: TRBV11-2; D: TRBD2; J: TRBJ2-2; CDR3: CASSSSGAPNTGELFF; DNA: TGTGCCAGCAGCTCTAGCGGGGCCCCGAACACCGGGGAGCTGTTTTTT
size: .; V: TRBV19; D: TRBD1; J: TRBJ2-3; CDR3: CASSRTTGVMGTDTQYF; DNA: TGTGCCAGTAGTCGCACGACAGGGGTCATGGGCACAGATACGCAGTATTTT
size: .; V: TRBV28; D: .; J: TRBJ1-5; CDR3: CASSLGLTPDGNQPQHF; DNA: TGTGCCAGCAGTTTGGGGCTTACCCCGGATGGCAATCAGCCCCAGCATTTT
size: few; V: TRBV2; D: .; J: TRBJ1-5; CDR3: CASTGRPGSQDQPQHF; DNA: TGTGCCAGCACCGGGAGGCCAGGGTCCCAAGATCAGCCCCAGCATTTT
size: .; V: TRBV7-2; D: .; J: TRBJ1-2; CDR3: CASSPRWGAGDGYTF; DNA: TGTGCCAGCAGCCCAAGGTGGGGCGCAGGGGATGGCTACACCTTC
size: .; V: TRBV9; D: TRBD2; J: TRBJ2-3; CDR3: CASSVAGTSGADTQYF; DNA: TGTGCCAGCAGCGTAGCCGGGACTAGTGGCGCAGATACGCAGTATTTT
size: .; V: TRBV7-8; D: TRBD2; J: TRBJ2-3; CDR3: CASSLGLAGGPRTIGSTDTQYF; DNA: TGTGCCAGCAGCCTTGGACTAGCGGGGGGACCTCGGACGATCGGGTCCACAGATACGCAGTATTTT
size: .; V: TRBV19; D: TRBD1; J: TRBJ1-1; CDR3: CASSSSQITGDTEAFF; DNA: TGTGCCAGTAGTAGTAGCCAAATCACAGGGGACACTGAAGCTTTCTTT
size: .; V: TRBV21-1; D: .; J: TRBJ2-3; CDR3: CASRGGRGTDTQYF; DNA: TGTGCCAGCAGGGGGGGACGCGGCACAGATACGCAGTATTTT
size: .; V: TRBV7-2; D: TRBD1; J: TRBJ1-2; CDR3: CASSFPGRGQNGYTF; DNA: TGTGCCAGCAGCTTCCCAGGCAGGGGGCAGAATGGCTACACCTTC
size: .; V: TRBV19; D: TRBD1; J: TRBJ2-7; CDR3: CASKLSGQGTYEQYF; DNA: TGTGCCAGTAAACTATCGGGACAGGGGACCTACGAGCAGTACTTC
size: .; V: TRBV5-5; D: .; J: TRBJ2-7; CDR3: CASSLGGGPSYEQYF; DNA: TGTGCCAGCAGCTTGGGTGGCGGTCCTTCCTACGAGCAGTACTTC
size: .; V: TRBV5-4; D: .; J: TRBJ2-1; CDR3: CASSLGAGSLGFF; DNA: TGTGCCAGCAGCTTGGGAGCAGGGTCATTGGGGTTCTTC
size: .; V: TRBV9; D: TRBD2; J: TRBJ2-1; CDR3: CDDKQGTSGLEQFF; DNA: TGTGACGATAAGCAGGGGACTAGCGGTCTTGAGCAGTTCTTC
size: .; V: TRBV4-3; D: .; J: TRBJ1-6; CDR3: CASSQEKGVVNSPLHF; DNA: TGCGCCAGCAGCCAAGAAAAAGGGGTTGTTAATTCACCCCTCCACTTT
size: .; V: TRBV5-1; D: .; J: TRBJ2-4; CDR3: CASSPADSLRNIQYF; DNA: TGCGCCAGCAGCCCCGCTGATAGTCTGCGGAACATTCAGTACTTC
size: .; V: TRBV4-2; D: .; J: TRBJ2-1; CDR3: CASSQTRLAAGNEQFF; DNA: TGTGCCAGCAGCCAGACACGGCTCGCGGCGGGCAATGAGCAGTTCTTC
size: .; V: TRBV5-1; D: TRBD1; J: TRBJ2-7; CDR3: CASSLAAGTGSYEQYF; DNA: TGCGCCAGCAGCTTGGCGGCAGGGACAGGGTCCTACGAGCAGTACTTC
size: few; V: TRBV4-1; D: .; J: TRBJ1-2; CDR3: CASSQGGLGQGIGGYTF; DNA: TGCGCCAGCAGCCAAGGCGGACTAGGGCAGGGGATCGGTGGCTACACCTTC
size: few; V: TRBV7-8; D: TRBD2; J: TRBJ2-7; CDR3: CASSTSGGPYEQYF; DNA: TGTGCCAGCAGTACCAGCGGGGGCCCCTACGAGCAGTACTTC
size: .; V: TRBV2; D: .; J: TRBJ1-2; CDR3: CASGETGWGYGYTF; DNA: TGTGCCAGCGGGGAAACAGGGTGGGGCTATGGCTACACCTTC
size: .; V: TRBV27; D: TRBD1; J: TRBJ2-3; CDR3: CASRFALDRGTDTQYF; DNA: TGTGCCAGCAGGTTCGCATTAGACAGGGGCACAGATACGCAGTATTTT
size: .; V: TRBV5-6; D: .; J: TRBJ2-7; CDR3: CASRAAWSESEQYF; DNA: TGTGCCAGTCGCGCCGCCTGGTCGGAGTCCGAGCAGTACTTC
size: few; V: TRBV7-8; D: TRBD2; J: TRBJ2-2; CDR3: CASSFLTSGYAYTGELFF; DNA: TGTGCCAGCAGCTTTCTGACTAGCGGGTATGCGTACACCGGGGAGCTGTTTTTT
size: .; V: TRBV7-2; D: .; J: TRBJ1-2; CDR3: CASSFQGGGYTF; DNA: TGTGCCAGCAGCTTCCAGGGTGGTGGCTACACCTTC
size: .; V: TRBV4-2; D: TRBD1; J: TRBJ1-2; CDR3: CASSQAGDSYGYTF; DNA: TGTGCCAGCAGCCAAGCGGGGGACAGCTATGGCTACACCTTC
size: .; V: TRBV13; D: TRBD2; J: TRBJ2-4; CDR3: CATRRGVAKNIQYF; DNA: TGTGCCACCCGACGGGGGGTAGCCAAAAACATTCAGTACTTC
size: .; V: TRBV5-1; D: TRBD1; J: TRBJ1-2; CDR3: CASRVTGGSGDGYTF; DNA: TGCGCCAGCAGAGTAACAGGGGGTAGCGGCGATGGCTACACCTTC